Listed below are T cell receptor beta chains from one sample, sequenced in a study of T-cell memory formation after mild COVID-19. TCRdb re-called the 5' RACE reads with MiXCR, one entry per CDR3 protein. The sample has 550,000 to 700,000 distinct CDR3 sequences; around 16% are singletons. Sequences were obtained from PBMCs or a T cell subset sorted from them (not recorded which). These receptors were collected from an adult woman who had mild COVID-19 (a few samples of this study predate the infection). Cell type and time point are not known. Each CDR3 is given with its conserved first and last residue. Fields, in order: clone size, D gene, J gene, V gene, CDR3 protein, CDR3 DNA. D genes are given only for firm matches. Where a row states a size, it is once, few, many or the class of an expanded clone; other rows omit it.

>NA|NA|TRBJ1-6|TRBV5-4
CASSLSGSPLHF
TGTGCCAGCAGCTTGTCGGGGTCACCCCTCCACTTT
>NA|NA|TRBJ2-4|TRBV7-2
CASSQDILQNIQYF
TGTGCCAGCAGCCAGGACATATTACAAAACATTCAGTACTTC
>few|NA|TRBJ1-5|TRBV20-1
CSAYSNSNQPQHF
TGCAGTGCTTATTCCAATAGCAATCAGCCCCAGCATTTT
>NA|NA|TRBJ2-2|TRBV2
CASRNSPGELFF
TGTGCCAGCAGAAACAGTCCCGGGGAGCTGTTTTTT
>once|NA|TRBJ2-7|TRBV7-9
CASRDGSFYEQYF
TGTGCCAGCAGGGACGGGAGTTTCTACGAGCAGTACTTC
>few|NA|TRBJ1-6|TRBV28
CASISEGSPLHF
TGTGCCAGCATCTCCGAGGGTTCACCCCTCCACTTT
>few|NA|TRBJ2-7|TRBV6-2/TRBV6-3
CASSYGNSMYEQYF
TGTGCCAGCAGTTACGGTAACAGCATGTACGAGCAGTACTTC
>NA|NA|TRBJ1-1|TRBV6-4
CASTQDGFCTEAFF
TGTGCCAGCACTCAAGACGGGTTTTGCACTGAAGCTTTCTTT
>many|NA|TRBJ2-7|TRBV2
CASRQSSYEQYF
TGTGCCAGCCGACAGAGCTCCTACGAGCAGTACTTC
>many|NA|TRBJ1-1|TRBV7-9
CASSLLSADTEAFF
TGTGCCAGCAGCTTATTATCCGCGGACACTGAAGCTTTCTTT
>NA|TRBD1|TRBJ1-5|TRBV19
CASQGLQGDNQPQHF
TGTGCCAGTCAGGGGTTGCAGGGGGATAATCAGCCCCAGCATTTT
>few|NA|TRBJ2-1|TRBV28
CASSLLGAGDNEQFF
TGTGCCAGCAGTTTACTGGGGGCGGGGGACAATGAGCAGTTCTTC
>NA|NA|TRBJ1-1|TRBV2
CASSEGFVPNTEAFF
TGTGCCAGCAGTGAAGGGTTCGTCCCGAACACTGAAGCTTTCTTT
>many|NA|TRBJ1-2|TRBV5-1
CASSLEQNYGYTF
TGCGCCAGCAGCTTGGAACAGAACTATGGCTACACCTTC
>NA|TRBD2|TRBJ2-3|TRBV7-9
CASSRAVGGSTDTQYF
TGTGCCAGCAGCCGTGCGGTGGGGGGGTCAACAGATACGCAGTATTTT